Shown below are 30 T cell receptor beta chains from a single sample sequenced in a study of T cells in Graves' hyperthyroidism and ophthalmopathy. Regions amplified from RNA transcripts were the TCR beta CDR3 regions. Primed by the HTBI set, a first-round RT-PCR was run on the TCR CDR3. Each CDR3 protein gets one entry after TCRdb re-called the multiplex PCR reads with MiXCR. The sample lists 600,000 to 900,000 distinct CDR3 sequences; about a sixth were seen once. Sequencing was carried out using blood. The receptors here all came from a man between 18 and 29 years old with Graves' hyperthyroidism.

This clonotype was seen a handful of times. V and J are TRBV5-6 and TRBJ2-7, with 9 nucleotides matching TRBD2. The CDR3 covers 17 residues. After removal of 4 bases from V and 3 bases from J, the junction contained 14 bases not matched to a gene. Germline CDR1 and CDR2: SGHDT and YYEEEE. The CDR3 protein is CASSKTAGGAKNYEQYF. CDR3 DNA: TGTGCCAGCAGCAAAACAGCGGGGGGCGCGAAGAACTACGAGCAGTACTTC.

In its sample, this clonotype was seen many times. V and J are TRBV2 and TRBJ2-7; D is undetermined. V lost 5 bases and J lost 2, with 13 bases in between. The CDR3 length is 14 residues. Germline CDR1 is SNHLY and CDR2 is FYNNEI. CDR3 residues: CASSYAPLAYEQYF. CDR3 bases: TGTGCCAGCAGTTACGCCCCATTGGCCTACGAGCAGTACTTC.

This sequence joins TRBV20-1 and TRBJ2-3; 9 bases line up with TRBD1. CDR1 is DFQATT, CDR2 SNEGSKA, per germline (reference sequence). The CDR3 contains 14 residues. V was pared by 4 bases and J by 12 bases, with 14 bases of the junction left unmatched. The CDR3 bases are TGCAGTGCTATGGGACAGGGAATAGCAGATAGACAGTATTTT. This encodes CSAMGQGIADRQYF.

This clonotype was seen many times. The V and J genes are TRBV3-1 and TRBJ1-1, with D possibly being TRBD1 (6 bases). The CDR3 runs 14 residues. Trimming removed 1 base at V and 5 bases at J, with 11 bases between. The germline V gene encodes CDR1 LGHDT and CDR2 YNNKEL (reference sequence). CDR3 DNA: TGTGCCAGCAGCCAAGTACAGGGTGGAACTGAAGCTTTCTTT. It specifies CASSQVQGGTEAFF.

This clonotype was detected ten times or more. J is TRBJ1-3 and V is TRBV2, with D perhaps matching TRBD1 (5 bases). Germline loops: CDR1 SNHLY, CDR2 FYNNEI. V lost 7 bases, J lost 0 bases, and 13 bases lay in between. The CDR3 has 15 residues. CDR3 sequence (DNA): TGTGCCAGCATGGGGACGATGTTCTCTGGAAACACCATATATTTT. It yields the protein CASMGTMFSGNTIYF.

This clonotype has at least ten counts. This chain uses TRBV18 with TRBJ2-1; tentatively, D is TRBD1 (6 bases). This CDR3 spans 14 amino acids. Trimming left V 2 bases short and J 7 bases short, with 12 bases between. Germline assignment: CDR1 KGHSH and CDR2 LQKENI. The CDR3 bases are TGTGCCAGCTCACCAGGGACATTCACTAATGAGCAGTTCTTC. It yields the protein CASSPGTFTNEQFF.

V and J are TRBV5-5 and TRBJ1-1, with D perhaps TRBD1 (5 bases). The V gene's germline CDR1 is SGHKS and CDR2 YYEKEE (reference sequence). The CDR3 covers 15 residues. Between the trimmed V and J ends, which lost 1 base and 1 base, there was a span of 11 bases. The CDR3 protein is CASSLLRGGNTEAFF. The CDR3 region has the DNA TGTGCCAGCAGCTTGTTACGGGGCGGGAACACTGAAGCTTTCTTT.

This clonotype was seen more than once but under ten times. This may come from a read error, since a much larger clone is one base off. The V call is TRBV7-3, the J call TRBJ2-3; D unclear. The end of the DNA is better explained by TRBJ1-5, so the J call may be wrong. This CDR3 has 13 residues. Germline V gene sequence: CDR1 SGHTA, CDR2 FQGTGA. CDR3 amino acids: CASSLGLTDTQHF. CDR3 sequence (DNA): TGTGCCAGCAGCTTAGGCCTCACAGATACGCAGCATTTT.

The sample holds a few counts of this clonotype. The chain is built from TRBV28 and TRBJ1-2, with D possibly TRBD1 on 6 matching bases. The CDR3 consists of 15 residues. V gave up 7 bases and J gave up 0 bases, with 15 bases separating them. Germline V gene data show CDR1 as MDHEN and CDR2 as SYDVKM. The DNA of the CDR3 is TGTGCCAGCAAGACAGGACGCATAACTAACTATGGCTACACCTTC. It is translated as CASKTGRITNYGYTF.

In its sample, this clonotype was seen many times. The rearrangement links TRBV7-6 to TRBJ2-2; D not certain. Trimming shortened V by 1 base and J by 5 bases, and 14 bases separated the two germline ends. CDR3 length equals 16 residues. Germline CDR1 and CDR2: SGHVS and FNYEAQ. CDR3 amino acids: CASSLESQVQTGELFF. DNA for the CDR3: TGTGCCAGCAGCTTAGAGTCCCAGGTTCAGACCGGGGAGCTGTTTTTT.

Only a few counts were recorded for this clonotype. The CDR3 DNA is TGTGCCAGCAGTCCGAATTCACCCCTCCACTTT. Protein sequence: CASSPNSPLHF. The chain is built from TRBV28 and TRBJ1-6, with D uncertain. The V gene's germline CDR1 is MDHEN and CDR2 SYDVKM. Between the trimmed V and J ends, which lost 5 bases and 7 bases, there was a span of 3 bases. The CDR3 is 11 amino acids.

J is TRBJ2-2 and V is TRBV5-1, with 8 bases identical to TRBD2. V shed 0 bases, J shed 6 bases, and the junction held 4 bases outside the gene matches. Germline CDR1 is SGHRS and CDR2 is YFSETQ. The CDR3 totals 15 residues. The CDR3 nucleotides read TGCGCCAGCAGCTTGGCGCGAGCGGGAGCCGGGGAGCTGTTTTTT. Residues: CASSLARAGAGELFF.

About this clonotype: A much more abundant neighbour one base away suggests this may be a read error. The V and J genes are TRBV3-1 and TRBJ1-1; D gene ambiguous. The CDR3 totals 13 residues. Germline lookup yields CDR1 LGHDT and CDR2 YNNKEL (reference sequence). In DNA form, the CDR3 reads TGTGCCATCAGCTCCGCAGGACGCACTGAAGCTTTCTTT. Translating it yields CAISSAGRTEAFF.

This clonotype showed up many times. V is TRBV30 and J is TRBJ2-7; 8 bases align to TRBD1. V lost 4 bases, J lost 2 bases, and 4 bases stayed unmatched. CDR3 size: 13 residues. Germline V lookup: CDR1 GTSNPN, CDR2 SVGIG (reference sequence). The CDR3 spells CAWTGQATYEQYF. CDR3 in DNA: TGTGCCTGGACGGGACAGGCAACCTACGAGCAGTACTTC.

This clonotype has at least ten counts. The rearrangement uses TRBV30 and TRBJ2-1; TRBD1 is a possible D gene (6 bases). The CDR3 is 16 amino acids. Germline CDR1 GTSNPN, CDR2 SVGIG (reference sequence). V was pared by 2 bases and J by 5 bases, with 19 bases between. CDR3: CAWSPTPGQPNNEQFF. Here the CDR3 DNA reads TGTGCCTGGAGTCCCACCCCAGGACAGCCGAACAATGAGCAGTTCTTC.

This clonotype came up a few times. This sequence joins TRBV20-1 and TRBJ2-3, with D possibly TRBD2 on 6 matching bases. This CDR3 contains 13 residues. Germline V lookup: CDR1 DFQATT, CDR2 SNEGSKA (reference sequence). Trimming cost V 6 bases and J 1 base, with 11 bases left between them. The chain's CDR3 is CSATGTGTDTQYF. CDR3 DNA sequence: TGCAGTGCAACCGGGACTGGCACAGATACGCAGTATTTT.

This rearrangement joins TRBV4-1 to TRBJ2-7; D remains ambiguous. V was cut by 1 base and J by 4 bases, with 11 bases left in between. CDR1 is MGHRA and CDR2 is YSYEKL in the germline V gene. The CDR3 length is 14 residues. In DNA, the CDR3 is TGCGCCAGCAGCCAAGTTTCGGTCTTTTACGAGCAGTACTTC. Protein: CASSQVSVFYEQYF.

This clonotype showed up many times. The V and J genes are TRBV12-3 or TRBV12-4 and TRBJ2-2, with D possibly being TRBD1 (6 bases). The CDR3 totals 13 residues. Trimming removed 6 bases at V and 4 bases at J, with 9 bases between. CDR3 in amino acids: CASRTGITGELFF. CDR3 sequence (DNA): TGTGCCAGCAGGACAGGAATCACCGGGGAGCTGTTTTTT.

V usage is TRBV4-2 and J usage is TRBJ2-4; TRBD2 matches 10 bases. CDR1 is LGHNA and CDR2 is YNFKEQ in the germline V gene. V dropped 4 bases and J dropped 8; count of bases not matched to a gene: 8. The CDR3 covers 15 residues. Here the CDR3 DNA reads TGTGCCAGCAGCCCAGCTAGCGGGAGTGTTGACATTCAGTACTTC. This sequence encodes CASSPASGSVDIQYF.

The chain combines TRBV20-1 with TRBJ2-7; TRBD1 aligns across 9 bases. Trimming took 7 bases from V and 3 from J; bases not matched to a gene: 7. The germline CDR1 and CDR2 sequences are DFQATT and SNEGSKA (reference sequence). This CDR3 has 13 residues. CDR3 protein: CSVRTGVGYEQYF. The CDR3 coding sequence is TGCAGTGTTAGGACAGGGGTGGGCTACGAGCAGTACTTC.

This clonotype appeared many times. The chain has TRBV12-3 or TRBV12-4 and TRBJ2-3, with 9 bases identical to TRBD2. This CDR3 comprises 16 residues. With V trimmed by 5 bases and J by 2 bases, 8 bases remained unmatched. This chain's CDR3 is CASSPLAGSPTDTQYF. The DNA for the CDR3 is TGTGCCAGCAGTCCTCTAGCGGGATCCCCCACAGATACGCAGTATTTT.

This clonotype was counted a few times. This chain joins TRBV7-2 and TRBJ2-7; 7 bases fit TRBD2. Germline V gene data show CDR1 as SGHTA and CDR2 as FQGNSA. Trimming at V came to 6 bases and at J to 7 bases, leaving 9 bases not matched to a gene. CDR3 size: 13 residues. The CDR3 sequence is CASRAGTTGEQYF. CDR3 nucleotides: TGTGCCAGCAGGGCTGGGACTACCGGTGAGCAGTACTTC.

Regarding this clonotype: A single base separates this from a much larger clone, so it may be a read error. The chain carries TRBV28 and TRBJ2-7; no firm D call. CDR3 length: 13 residues. Germline-derived CDR1 and CDR2 are MDHEN and SYDVKM. CDR3 loop: CVSSVGPLYEQYF. DNA for the CDR3: TGTGTCAGCAGTGTGGGCCCACTGTACGAGCAGTACTTC.

This clonotype was counted many times. The chain recombines TRBV28 with TRBJ2-7, with 12 bases that match TRBD2. V shed 6 bases, J shed 6 bases, and the junction held 6 bases outside the gene matches. The CDR3 runs 14 residues. Per the germline V gene, CDR1 is MDHEN and CDR2 is SYDVKM. The CDR3, as DNA: TGTGCCAGCAGCCGACTAGCGGGAGTCTTCGAGCAGTACTTC. Encoded protein: CASSRLAGVFEQYF.

In its sample, this clonotype was seen a few times. The chain links TRBV6-6 to TRBJ2-3; D not certain. CDR3 length: 13 residues. The V gene's germline CDR1 is MNHNY and CDR2 SVGAGI (reference sequence). V lost 0 bases and J 2 bases, leaving 3 bases between the germline ends. CDR3 sequence (DNA): TGTGCCAGCAGTTACTCGGACACAGATACGCAGTATTTT. This sequence encodes CASSYSDTDTQYF.

This clonotype was seen at least ten times. The rearrangement uses TRBV2 and TRBJ2-1; 14 bases match TRBD2. The germline V gene encodes CDR1 SNHLY and CDR2 FYNNEI. The CDR3 runs to 14 residues. The J segment lost 9 bases and the V segment lost 7 bases, leaving 5 bases of the junction unmatched. CDR3 DNA sequence: TGTGCCAGCACGGGACTAGCGGGAGTTAGTGAGCAGTTCTTC. Its translation: CASTGLAGVSEQFF.

This clonotype was recorded many times. The V and J genes are TRBV18 and TRBJ2-4; perhaps TRBD1 as D (5 bases). Germline CDR1 KGHSH, CDR2 LQKENI. CDR3 size: 13 residues. V dropped 4 bases and J dropped 4 bases, with 8 bases sitting between them. CDR3 residues: CASSQAGKNIQYF. Here the CDR3 DNA reads TGTGCCAGCTCACAAGCAGGGAAAAACATTCAGTACTTC.

This clonotype was counted at least ten times. The junction shows a germline mismatch at one end, possibly a read error. The J gene is TRBJ2-1, the V gene TRBV5-1; the D is unclear. The germline V gene encodes CDR1 SGHRS and CDR2 YFSETQ. This CDR3 is built from 15 residues. The CDR3 loop is CASSLLPASHNEQFF. CDR3 bases: TGCGCCAGCAGCCTGCTCCCGGCCTCCCACAATGAGCAGTTCTTC.

This clonotype has ten or more counts. The V gene is TRBV6-1, the J gene TRBJ1-1; no definite D call. This CDR3 has 15 amino acids. Germline CDR1 MNHNS, CDR2 SASEGT. V was pared by 2 bases and J by 4 bases, with 14 bases between. The CDR3 protein is CASSERWGSPTEAFF. CDR3 in DNA: TGTGCCAGCAGTGAACGATGGGGTAGTCCCACTGAAGCTTTCTTT.

This clonotype has more than one count but fewer than ten. This sequence joins TRBV6-2 or TRBV6-3 and TRBJ2-3; D is perhaps TRBD1 or TRBD2 (6 bases each). Looked up from germline, CDR1 is MNHEY and CDR2 is SVGEGT. Trimming removed 8 bases from V and 4 bases from J, with 19 bases in between. This CDR3 has 15 amino acids. The CDR3 reads CASGSRGRGADTQYF. CDR3 in DNA: TGTGCCAGCGGCAGCCGGGGGCGAGGGGCAGATACGCAGTATTTT.